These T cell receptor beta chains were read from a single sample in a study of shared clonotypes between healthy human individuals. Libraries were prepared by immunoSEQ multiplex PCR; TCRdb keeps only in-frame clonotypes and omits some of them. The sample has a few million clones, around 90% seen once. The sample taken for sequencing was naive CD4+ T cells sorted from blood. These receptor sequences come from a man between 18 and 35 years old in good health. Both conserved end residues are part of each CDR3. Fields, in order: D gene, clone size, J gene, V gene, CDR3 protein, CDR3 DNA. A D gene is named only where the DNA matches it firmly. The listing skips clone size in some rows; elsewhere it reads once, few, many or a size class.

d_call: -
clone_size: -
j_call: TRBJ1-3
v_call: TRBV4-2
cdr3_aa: CASSQDLGAGDGNTIYF
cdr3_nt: TGTGCCAGCAGCCAAGATCTTGGCGCAGGCGACGGAAACACCATATATTTT

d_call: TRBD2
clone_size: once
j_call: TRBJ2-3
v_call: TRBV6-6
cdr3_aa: CASRTGGRTDTQYF
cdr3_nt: TGTGCCAGCAGGACGGGGGGGCGAACAGATACGCAGTATTTT

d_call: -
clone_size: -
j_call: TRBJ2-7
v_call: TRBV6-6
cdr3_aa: CASTYRAGRAYEQYF
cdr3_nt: TGTGCCAGCACCTATAGGGCGGGAAGAGCCTACGAGCAGTACTTC

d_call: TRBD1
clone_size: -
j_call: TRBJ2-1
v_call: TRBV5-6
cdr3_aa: CASSLVQGYYNEQFF
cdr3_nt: TGTGCCAGCAGCTTGGTACAGGGGTACTACAATGAGCAGTTCTTC

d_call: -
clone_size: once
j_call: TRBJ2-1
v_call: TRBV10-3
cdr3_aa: CAISEGRGNEQFF
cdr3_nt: TGTGCCATCAGTGAGGGCAGGGGCAATGAGCAGTTCTTC

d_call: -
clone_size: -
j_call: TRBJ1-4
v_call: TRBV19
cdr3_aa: CASGLGREKLFF
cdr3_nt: TGTGCCAGTGGCCTGGGCCGGGAAAAACTGTTTTTT

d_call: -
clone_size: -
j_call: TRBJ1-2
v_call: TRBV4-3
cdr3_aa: CASSQEGAGGYTF
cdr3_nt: TGCGCCAGCAGCCAAGAGGGGGCGGGTGGCTACACCTTC

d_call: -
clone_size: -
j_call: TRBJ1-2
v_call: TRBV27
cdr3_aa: CASSPRQHPIYGYTF
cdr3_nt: TGTGCCAGCAGTCCCCGACAACACCCTATCTATGGCTACACCTTC

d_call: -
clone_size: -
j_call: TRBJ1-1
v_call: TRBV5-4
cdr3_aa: CASSPNLKQGLNTEAFF
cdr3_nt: TGTGCCAGCAGCCCCAACTTAAAACAGGGCTTGAACACTGAAGCTTTCTTT

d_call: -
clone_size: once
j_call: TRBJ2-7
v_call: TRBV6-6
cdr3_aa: CASSPSGTYEQYF
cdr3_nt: TGTGCCAGCAGTCCTTCTGGAACCTACGAGCAGTACTTC

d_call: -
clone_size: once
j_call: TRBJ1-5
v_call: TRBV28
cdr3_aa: CASSSLKIRNQPQHF
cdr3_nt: TGTGCCAGCAGCTCCCTTAAAATTCGCAATCAGCCCCAGCATTTT

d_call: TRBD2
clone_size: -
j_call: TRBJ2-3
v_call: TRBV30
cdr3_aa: CAWSPGTSVADTQYF
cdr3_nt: TGTGCCTGGAGCCCCGGGACTAGTGTTGCAGATACGCAGTATTTT

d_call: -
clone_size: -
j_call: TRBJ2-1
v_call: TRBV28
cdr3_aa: CASSLSPGVSSYNEQFF
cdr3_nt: TGTGCCAGCAGTTTGAGCCCAGGGGTGAGCTCCTACAATGAGCAGTTCTTC

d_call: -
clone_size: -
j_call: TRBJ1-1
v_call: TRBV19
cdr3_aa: CASSIEGQLMNTEAFF
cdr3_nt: TGTGCCAGTAGTATAGAAGGACAGCTGATGAACACTGAAGCTTTCTTT